Each of the 24 T cell receptor beta chains below was sequenced from the same sample in a study of CD8 T cells in ankylosing spondylitis listed by TCRdb under 2017. Libraries were made using 5' RACE. These reads were obtained on an Illumina HiSeq 2500. The public reads were run again by TCRdb, first through fastp at Q25 and then through MiXCR, and only productive beta chains were kept. Records with the same CDR3 protein are collapsed into one entry carrying the most frequent genes and DNA. For this sample there are 300,000 to 350,000 distinct CDR3 sequences; 11% appear just once. Together, the top ten hold roughly 9.5% of the sample. The sample taken for sequencing was blood, either unsorted or a sorted T cell fraction (not recorded which). Receptors originate from a female donor with ankylosing spondylitis or in good health (not recorded which).

The table lists this clonotype with many counts. V gene TRBV5-1 combines with J gene TRBJ1-2; tentatively, D is TRBD1 (6 bases). CDR3 length: 14 amino acids. Germline CDR1 and CDR2: SGHRS and YFSETQ. V dropped 5 bases and J dropped 2 bases, with 13 bases sitting between them. The CDR3: CASRQGITNYGYTF. The CDR3 DNA is TGCGCCAGCAGGCAGGGGATAACGAACTATGGCTACACCTTC.

The V and J genes are TRBV30 and TRBJ1-1; D call uncertain. The V gene's germline CDR1 is GTSNPN and CDR2 SVGIG (reference sequence). The CDR3 is 14 amino acids. Trimming took off 3 bases at V and 1 base at J, with 12 bases between the two ends. CDR3 DNA: TGTGCCTGGAGCATCCTGGCAGCGAACACTGAAGCTTTCTTT. Its protein is CAWSILAANTEAFF.

This clonotype was picked up many times. The gene calls are TRBV7-2 and TRBJ2-1; 9 bases are a match to TRBD2. J lost 9 bases, V lost 2 bases, and 8 bases had no gene match. Germline CDR1 SGHTA, CDR2 FQGNSA. This CDR3 is built from 15 residues. The CDR3 bases are TGTGCCAGCAGCTTACTAGCGGGGAGAGGGGGTGAGCAGTTCTTC. Amino acids: CASSLLAGRGGEQFF.

The rearrangement uses TRBV2 and TRBJ1-2; D may be TRBD1 (6 bases). The CDR3 covers 13 residues. Germline assignment: CDR1 SNHLY and CDR2 FYNNEI. V lost 8 bases and J 3 bases, leaving 13 bases between the germline ends. The CDR3 loop reads CASDQGFDYGYTF. DNA of the CDR3: TGTGCCAGCGACCAGGGGTTTGACTATGGCTACACCTTC.

The sample holds many counts of this clonotype. The chain is built from TRBV12-3 or TRBV12-4 and TRBJ1-5; the D gene is possibly TRBD1 (6 bases). With 1 base removed from V and 4 bases from J, the gap between germline ends came to 14 bases. CDR3 length equals 16 residues. In DNA form, the CDR3 reads TGTGCCAGCAGTTTAGATGAAGGGGGTTCGAATCAGCCCCAGCATTTT. Amino acids: CASSLDEGGSNQPQHF.

The CDR3 sequence is CASSWGGGGTEAFF. CDR3 bases: TGTGCCAGCAGCTGGGGTGGCGGGGGCACTGAAGCTTTCTTT. This chain links TRBV13 with TRBJ1-1; D is possibly TRBD1 (5 bases). Trimming took off 4 bases at V and 4 bases at J, with 13 bases between the two ends. From germline, CDR1 is PRHDT and CDR2 FYEKMQ (reference sequence). This CDR3 has 14 residues.

The table lists this clonotype with many counts. Written as DNA, the CDR3 is TGCAGTGCTTTTGGACACCAAAACACCGGGGAGCTGTTTTTT. Its translation is CSAFGHQNTGELFF. The genes are TRBV20-1 and TRBJ2-2, with a possible D match to TRBD1 (5 bases). V lost 5 bases, J lost 2 bases, and 12 bases lay in between. The CDR3 sequence is 14 residues long. Germline lookup yields CDR1 DFQATT and CDR2 SNEGSKA (reference sequence).

Many counts were recorded for this clonotype. V and J are TRBV18 and TRBJ2-3; no reliable D call. The ends were cut back, 0 bases at V and 2 bases at J, with 6 bases in the middle. CDR1 is KGHSH and CDR2 is LQKENI in the germline V gene. This CDR3 is 14 amino acids long. The CDR3 region has the DNA TGTGCCAGCTCACCACCGGATTACACAGATACGCAGTATTTT. Its translation: CASSPPDYTDTQYF.

This clonotype has at least ten counts. The rearrangement uses TRBV3-1 and TRBJ2-2; D gene ambiguous. The germline V gene has CDR1 LGHDT and CDR2 YNNKEL (reference sequence). The CDR3 extends over 14 amino acids. The ends were cut back, 1 base at V and 1 base at J, with 4 bases in the middle. CDR3 bases: TGTGCCAGCAGCCAAGGCCTGAACACCGGGGAGCTGTTTTTT. Residues: CASSQGLNTGELFF.

Ten or more counts support this clonotype. The V and J genes are TRBV5-1 and TRBJ2-3, with D maybe TRBD1 (5 bases). Between the trimmed V and J ends, which lost 4 bases and 4 bases, there was a span of 22 bases. Germline V gene data show CDR1 as SGHRS and CDR2 as YFSETQ. This CDR3 contains 17 residues. The CDR3 coding sequence is TGCGCCAGCAGCCCCACCCAGGCAGGGTTAAAGGCAGATACGCAGTATTTT. Encoded protein: CASSPTQAGLKADTQYF.

The rearrangement links TRBV11-1 to TRBJ1-2, with a possible D match to TRBD1 (5 bases). Trimming stripped 2 bases from V and 7 bases from J, with 26 bases between. The CDR3 loop spans 18 amino acids. Germline CDR1 and CDR2: SGHAT and FQDESV (reference sequence). The CDR3 DNA sequence: TGTGCCAGCAGCTTACCGACTCCCGGGGAGGGGTCATTCAGTGGCTACACCTTC. Translating gives CASSLPTPGEGSFSGYTF.

J is TRBJ2-6 and V is TRBV12-3 or TRBV12-4; TRBD1 might be the D (5 bases). The V end lost 3 bases, the J end lost 0 bases, and 6 bases lay between the germline ends. CDR3 length equals 15 residues. The CDR3 sequence is CASSLGLSGANVLTF. The CDR3 region has the DNA TGTGCCAGCAGTTTGGGGCTCTCTGGGGCCAACGTCCTGACTTTC.

This clonotype showed up many times. The genes are TRBV12-3 or TRBV12-4 and TRBJ2-3; D perhaps matches TRBD1 (5 bases). Trimming stripped 5 bases from V and 2 bases from J, with 17 bases between. The CDR3 runs to 16 residues. The CDR3 here is CASSPFTTDPTDTQYF. As DNA, the CDR3 is TGTGCCAGCAGTCCATTCACGACAGACCCCACAGATACGCAGTATTTT.

This clonotype was observed many times. This chain links TRBV20-1 with TRBJ2-1; 15 nucleotides match TRBD2. V lost 0 bases to trimming and J lost 4 bases; unmatched junction nucleotides: 1. Germline assignment: CDR1 DFQATT and CDR2 SNEGSKA (reference sequence). This CDR3 is built from 16 residues. Here the CDR3 DNA reads TGCAGTGCTAGAGATGGGACTAGCGGGGGGTACAATGAGCAGTTCTTC. Its protein product is CSARDGTSGGYNEQFF.

This clonotype was seen a few times. The chain uses TRBV7-9 and TRBJ2-7; 8 nucleotides line up with TRBD1. With 3 bases clipped from V and 0 bases from J, the junction kept 4 bases outside the gene matches. From germline, CDR1 is SEHNR and CDR2 FQNEAQ (reference sequence). The CDR3 covers 15 residues. The CDR3 nucleotides are TGTGCCAGCAGCTTCGGACAGGGCGTCTCCTACGAGCAGTACTTC. It yields the protein CASSFGQGVSYEQYF.

In its sample, this clonotype was seen a few times. The V call is TRBV5-4, the J call TRBJ2-2; the D is unclear. Per germline, CDR1 SGHNT and CDR2 YYREEE (reference sequence). The V end lost 0 bases, the J end lost 1 base, and 13 bases lay between the germline ends. This CDR3 spans 17 amino acids. The CDR3 loop reads CASSLAGNRVNTGELFF. CDR3 nucleotides: TGTGCCAGCAGCTTGGCCGGTAATAGGGTGAACACCGGGGAGCTGTTTTTT.

This clonotype was observed many times. The V gene is TRBV3-1, the J gene TRBJ2-7, with a possible D match to TRBD2 (6 bases). This CDR3 region has 12 residues. Germline loops: CDR1 LGHDT, CDR2 YNNKEL (reference sequence). V lost 4 bases and J lost 6, with 10 bases in between. CDR3: CASSLAGSEQYF. CDR3 in DNA: TGTGCCAGCAGCCTGGCGGGGAGCGAGCAGTACTTC.

This clonotype appeared many times. The J gene is TRBJ2-3, the V gene TRBV5-1; D might be TRBD1 (6 bases). The V and J ends lost 3 bases and 5 bases respectively, with 22 bases between them. Germline V lookup: CDR1 SGHRS, CDR2 YFSETQ. CDR3 length: 17 amino acids. This CDR3 reads CASSSPPRGKEVDTQYF. CDR3 in DNA: TGCGCCAGCAGCTCCCCCCCGAGGGGGAAGGAGGTAGATACGCAGTATTTT.

Details on this clonotype: This sequence may be a read error, since a much larger clone differs from it by one base. This chain links TRBV12-3 or TRBV12-4 with TRBJ2-3; no firm D call. CDR3 size: 15 residues. Between the trimmed V and J ends, which lost 1 base and 4 bases, there was a span of 12 bases. The CDR3 here is CASSLGASEADTQYF. CDR3 nucleotides: TGTGCCAGCAGTTTAGGGGCCAGCGAAGCAGATACGCAGTATTTT.

This clonotype was observed at least ten times. This sequence joins TRBV5-1 and TRBJ2-5, with a tentative D call TRBD1 (6 bases). V lost 4 bases, J lost 1 base, and 14 bases lay in between. The CDR3 is 15 residues long. CDR1 SGHRS and CDR2 YFSETQ come from the germline V gene. CDR3 nucleotides: TGCGCCAGCAGCCGGACAGTTTCGGTCCAAGAGACCCAGTACTTC. Translated: CASSRTVSVQETQYF.

This clonotype was seen repeatedly, ten times or more. This chain links TRBV7-2 with TRBJ2-3; D unclear. Germline assignment: CDR1 SGHTA and CDR2 FQGNSA. The CDR3 contains 15 residues. V lost 1 base to trimming and J lost 4 bases, with 12 bases between them. As DNA, the CDR3 is TGTGCCAGCAGCTTAGTTGCAGGTGGCCCAGATACGCAGTATTTT. It translates to CASSLVAGGPDTQYF.

This clonotype was seen repeatedly, ten times or more. This chain joins TRBV6-5 and TRBJ2-2; D is tentatively TRBD1 or TRBD2 (5 bases each). The CDR3 runs 15 residues. Germline V gene data show CDR1 as MNHEY and CDR2 as SVGAGI. Trimming removed 2 bases at V and 4 bases at J, with 11 bases between. The CDR3 DNA reads TGTGCCAGCAGTTACGGGGGAAGTATCACCGGGGAGCTGTTTTTT. It translates to CASSYGGSITGELFF.

The sample holds many counts of this clonotype. The rearrangement joins TRBV7-2 to TRBJ1-5; unclear D gene. This CDR3 is 13 amino acids long. Germline CDR1 reads SGHTA; CDR2 reads FQGNSA. V dropped 1 base and J dropped 7 bases, with 8 bases sitting between them. For the CDR3, the DNA is TGTGCCAGCAGCTTAGGAAACCGGCAGCCCCAGCATTTT. It encodes CASSLGNRQPQHF.

This clonotype was recorded at least ten times. The rearrangement links TRBV7-2 to TRBJ2-7; D could derive from TRBD1 or TRBD2 (5 bases each). The CDR3 covers 14 residues. V was clipped by 3 bases and J by 2 bases, with 11 bases between them. The germline CDR1 and CDR2 sequences are SGHTA and FQGNSA. CDR3 DNA sequence: TGTGCCAGCAGCTTGGATGAGGGGCCCTACGAGCAGTACTTC. Protein: CASSLDEGPYEQYF.